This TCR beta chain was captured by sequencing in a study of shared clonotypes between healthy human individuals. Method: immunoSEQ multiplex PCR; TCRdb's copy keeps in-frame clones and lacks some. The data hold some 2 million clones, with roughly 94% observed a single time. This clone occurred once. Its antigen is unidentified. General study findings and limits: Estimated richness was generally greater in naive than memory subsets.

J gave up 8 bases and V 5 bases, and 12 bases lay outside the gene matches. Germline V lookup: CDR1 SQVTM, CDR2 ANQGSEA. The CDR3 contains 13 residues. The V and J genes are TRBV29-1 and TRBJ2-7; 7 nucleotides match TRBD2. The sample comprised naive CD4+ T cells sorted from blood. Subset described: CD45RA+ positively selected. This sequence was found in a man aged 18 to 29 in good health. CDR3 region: CSVMTSRDPQQYF. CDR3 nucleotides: TGCAGCGTTATGACTAGCCGAGACCCCCAGCAGTACTTC.